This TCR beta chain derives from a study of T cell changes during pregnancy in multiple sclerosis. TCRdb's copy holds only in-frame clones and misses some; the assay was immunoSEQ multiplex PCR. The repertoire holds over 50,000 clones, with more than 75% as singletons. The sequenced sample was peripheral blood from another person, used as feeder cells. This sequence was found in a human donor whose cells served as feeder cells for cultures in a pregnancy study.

The CDR3 DNA sequence: TGTGCCTGGAGTAAGACCAGCTCCTACGAGCAGTACTTC. Protein: CAWSKTSSYEQYF. The genes are TRBV30 and TRBJ2-7; D is undetermined. V was shortened by 2 bases and J by 0 bases, with 8 bases between the two germline ends. The CDR3 extends over 13 amino acids. CDR1 GTSNPN and CDR2 SVGIG come from the germline V gene (reference sequence).